The next 3 T cell receptor beta chains were all read from a single sample in a study of OX40 agonist ivuxolimab in advanced cancers. TCRdb's copy holds only in-frame clones and misses some; the assay was immunoSEQ multiplex PCR. The sample contains 20,000 to 25,000 clones, over 75% of which appear only once. Sequenced material: CD4+ or CD8+ T cells sorted from blood, taken in a trial of the OX40 agonist ivuxolimab. The source of these receptors is an adult with an advanced solid tumor such as melanoma, head and neck, liver or kidney cancer.

The CDR3 nucleotides read TGTGCCAGCAGCTTGAGCACTGAAGCTTTCTTT. This translates into CASSLSTEAFF. The V and J genes are TRBV7-9 and TRBJ1-1; D is ambiguous. Trimming removed 3 bases from V and 4 bases from J, with 3 bases in between. The length of the CDR3 is 11 residues. The V gene's germline CDR1 is SEHNR and CDR2 FQNEAQ (reference sequence).

This sequence joins TRBV7-8 and TRBJ2-7, with 9 bases fitting TRBD2. This CDR3 is 15 amino acids long. V shed 1 base, J shed 2 bases, and the junction held 3 bases outside the gene matches. Germline V gene sequence: CDR1 SGHVS, CDR2 FQNEAQ. CDR3 in DNA: TGTGCCAGCAGCTTAGGCGGGGGGGGGACCTACGAGCAGTACTTC. Its protein is CASSLGGGGTYEQYF.

The rearrangement joins TRBV7-6 to TRBJ1-1; D unresolved. The CDR3 is made up of 16 amino acids. CDR1 and CDR2 from the germline V gene are SGHVS and FNYEAQ. The V end lost 5 bases, the J end lost 0 bases, and 16 bases lay between the germline ends. The CDR3 reads CASSPDLGDMNTEAFF. The DNA for the CDR3 is TGTGCCAGCAGCCCAGACCTCGGAGATATGAACACTGAAGCTTTCTTT.